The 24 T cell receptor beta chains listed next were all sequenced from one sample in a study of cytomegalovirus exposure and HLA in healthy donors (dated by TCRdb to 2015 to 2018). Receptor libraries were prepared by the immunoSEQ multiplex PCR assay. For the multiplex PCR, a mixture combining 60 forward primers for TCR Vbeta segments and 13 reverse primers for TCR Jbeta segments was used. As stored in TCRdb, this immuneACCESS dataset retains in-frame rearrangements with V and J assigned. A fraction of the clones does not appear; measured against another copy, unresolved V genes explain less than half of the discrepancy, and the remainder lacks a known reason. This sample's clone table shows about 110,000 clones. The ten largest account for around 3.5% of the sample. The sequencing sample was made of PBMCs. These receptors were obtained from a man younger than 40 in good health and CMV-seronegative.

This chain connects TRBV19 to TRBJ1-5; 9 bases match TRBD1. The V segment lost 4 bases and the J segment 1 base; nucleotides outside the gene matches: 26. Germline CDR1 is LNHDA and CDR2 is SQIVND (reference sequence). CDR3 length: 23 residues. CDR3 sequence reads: CASSSRPSSVRQGGRMSNQPQHF. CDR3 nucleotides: TGTGCCAGTAGTAGCCGGCCTAGCTCCGTCCGACAGGGGGGGAGGATGAGCAATCAGCCCCAGCATTTT. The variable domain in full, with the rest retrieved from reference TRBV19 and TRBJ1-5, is DGGITQSPKYLFRKEGQNVTLSCEQNLNHDAMYWYRQDPGQGLRLIYYSQIVNDFQKGDIAEGYSVSREKKESFPLTVTSAQKNPTAFYLCASSSRPSSVRQGGRMSNQPQHFGDGTRLSIL.

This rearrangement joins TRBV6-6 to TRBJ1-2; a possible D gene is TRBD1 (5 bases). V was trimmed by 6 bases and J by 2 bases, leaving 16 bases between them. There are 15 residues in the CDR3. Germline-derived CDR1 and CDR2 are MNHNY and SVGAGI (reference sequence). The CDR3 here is CASRFLPGANYGYTF. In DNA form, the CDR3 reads TGTGCCAGCAGATTCCTGCCTGGGGCGAACTATGGCTACACCTTC.

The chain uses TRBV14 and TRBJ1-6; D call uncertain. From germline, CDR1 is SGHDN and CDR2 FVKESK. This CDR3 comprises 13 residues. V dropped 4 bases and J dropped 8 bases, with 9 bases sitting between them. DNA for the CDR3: TGTGCCAGCAGCCTACGCGGCGATTCACCCCTCCACTTT. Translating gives CASSLRGDSPLHF.

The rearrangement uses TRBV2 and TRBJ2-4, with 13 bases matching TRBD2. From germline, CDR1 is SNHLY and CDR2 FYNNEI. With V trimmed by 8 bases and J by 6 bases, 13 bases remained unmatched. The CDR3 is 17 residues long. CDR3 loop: CASGGTSGAPQGNIQYF. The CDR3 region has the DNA TGTGCCAGCGGTGGGACTAGCGGGGCCCCGCAGGGAAACATTCAGTACTTC.

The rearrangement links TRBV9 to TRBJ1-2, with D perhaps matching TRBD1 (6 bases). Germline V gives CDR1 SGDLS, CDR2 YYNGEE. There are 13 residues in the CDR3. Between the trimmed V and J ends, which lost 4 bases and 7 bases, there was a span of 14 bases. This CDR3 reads CASSTGGGGGYTF. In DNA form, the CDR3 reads TGTGCCAGCAGCACTGGCGGGGGCGGTGGCTACACCTTC. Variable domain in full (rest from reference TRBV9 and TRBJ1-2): DSGVTQTPKHLITATGQRVTLRCSPRSGDLSVYWYQQSLDQGLQFLIQYYNGEERAKGNILERFSAQQFPDLHSELNLSSLELGDSALYFCASSTGGGGGYTFGSGTRLTVV.

CDR3 nucleotide sequence: TGTGCCAGCAGTTGGGGCGGAGTAGCGGGGGTCTACGAGCAGTACTTC. It specifies CASSWGGVAGVYEQYF. This sequence joins TRBV6-6 and TRBJ2-7; 9 bases are shared with TRBD2. CDR1 and CDR2 (germline): MNHNY, SVGAGI (reference sequence). J lost 3 bases, V lost 4 bases, and 10 bases had no gene match. This CDR3 comprises 16 residues.

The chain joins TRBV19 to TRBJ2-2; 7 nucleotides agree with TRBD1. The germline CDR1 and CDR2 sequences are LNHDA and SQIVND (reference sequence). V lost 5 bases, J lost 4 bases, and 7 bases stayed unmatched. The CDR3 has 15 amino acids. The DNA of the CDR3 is TGTGCCAGTAGTGTAAACCGGGACAGCACCGGGGAGCTGTTTTTT. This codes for CASSVNRDSTGELFF.

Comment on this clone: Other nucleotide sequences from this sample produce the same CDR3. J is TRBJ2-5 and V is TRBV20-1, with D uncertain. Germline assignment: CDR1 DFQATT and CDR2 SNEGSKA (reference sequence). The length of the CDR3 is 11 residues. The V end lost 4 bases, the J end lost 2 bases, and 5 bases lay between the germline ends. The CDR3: CSATFQETQYF. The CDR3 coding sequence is TGCAGTGCTACTTTTCAAGAGACCCAGTACTTC.

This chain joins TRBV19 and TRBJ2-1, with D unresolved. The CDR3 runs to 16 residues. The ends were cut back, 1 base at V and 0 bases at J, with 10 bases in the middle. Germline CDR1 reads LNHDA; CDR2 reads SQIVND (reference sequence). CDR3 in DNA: TGTGCCAGTAGTATAGGCGGCGTCTACTCCTACAATGAGCAGTTCTTC. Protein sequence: CASSIGGVYSYNEQFF.

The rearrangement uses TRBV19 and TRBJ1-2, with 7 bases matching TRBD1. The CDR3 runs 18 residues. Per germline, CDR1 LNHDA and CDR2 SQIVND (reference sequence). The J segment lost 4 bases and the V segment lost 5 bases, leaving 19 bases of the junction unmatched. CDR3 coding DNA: TGTGCCAGTAGTGCCCGGGACAGAGGCCTGAGGGGTGCCTATGGCTACACCTTC. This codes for CASSARDRGLRGAYGYTF.

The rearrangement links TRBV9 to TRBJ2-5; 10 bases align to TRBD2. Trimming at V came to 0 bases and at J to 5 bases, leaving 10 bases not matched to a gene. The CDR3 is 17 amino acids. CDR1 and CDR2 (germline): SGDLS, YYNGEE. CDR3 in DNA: TGTGCCAGCAGCGTAGTAGCTAGCGGGGGAAGCCCGGAGACCCAGTACTTC. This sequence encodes CASSVVASGGSPETQYF.

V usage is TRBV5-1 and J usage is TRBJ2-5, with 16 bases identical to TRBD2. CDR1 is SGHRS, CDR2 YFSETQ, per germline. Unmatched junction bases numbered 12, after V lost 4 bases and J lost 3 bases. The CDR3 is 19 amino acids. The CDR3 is CASSRGTSGGASYKETQYF. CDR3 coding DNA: TGCGCCAGCAGCAGGGGGACTAGCGGGGGGGCCTCGTATAAAGAGACCCAGTACTTC.

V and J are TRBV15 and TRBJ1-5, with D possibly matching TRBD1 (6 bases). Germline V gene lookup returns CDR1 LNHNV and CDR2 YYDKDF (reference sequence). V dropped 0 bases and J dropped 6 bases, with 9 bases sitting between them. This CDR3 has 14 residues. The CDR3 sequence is CATSRDQGGQPQHF. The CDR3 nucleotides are TGTGCCACCAGCAGAGATCAAGGGGGTCAGCCCCAGCATTTT.

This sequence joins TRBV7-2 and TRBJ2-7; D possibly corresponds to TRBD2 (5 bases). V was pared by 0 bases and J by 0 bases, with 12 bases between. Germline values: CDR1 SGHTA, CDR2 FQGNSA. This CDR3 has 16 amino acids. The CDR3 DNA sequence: TGTGCCAGCAGCTTAGCGAGGGTAATTCCCTCCTACGAGCAGTACTTC. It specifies CASSLARVIPSYEQYF.

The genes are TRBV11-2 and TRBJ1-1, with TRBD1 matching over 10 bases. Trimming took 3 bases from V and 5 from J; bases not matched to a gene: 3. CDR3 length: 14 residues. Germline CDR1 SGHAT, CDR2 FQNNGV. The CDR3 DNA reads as TGTGCCAGCAGCTTTTCGGGACAGGGGACTGAAGCTTTCTTT. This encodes CASSFSGQGTEAFF.

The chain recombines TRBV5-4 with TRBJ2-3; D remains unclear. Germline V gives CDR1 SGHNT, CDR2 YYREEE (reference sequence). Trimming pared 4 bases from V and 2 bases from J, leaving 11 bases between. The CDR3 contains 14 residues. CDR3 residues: CASSPEASTDTQYF. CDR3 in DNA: TGTGCCAGCAGCCCCGAGGCTTCCACAGATACGCAGTATTTT.

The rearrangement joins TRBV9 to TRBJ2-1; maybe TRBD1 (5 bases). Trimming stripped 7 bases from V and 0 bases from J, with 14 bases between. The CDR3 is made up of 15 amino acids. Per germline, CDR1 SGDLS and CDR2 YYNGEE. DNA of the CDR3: TGTGCCAGCGCACGGACAACCAGCTCCTACAATGAGCAGTTCTTC. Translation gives CASARTTSSYNEQFF.

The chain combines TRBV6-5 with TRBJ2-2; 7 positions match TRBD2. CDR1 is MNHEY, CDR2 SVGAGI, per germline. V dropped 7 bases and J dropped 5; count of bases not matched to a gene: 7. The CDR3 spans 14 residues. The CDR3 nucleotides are TGTGCCAGCACCCCTTGGGGGGGGACCGGGGAGCTGTTTTTT. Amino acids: CASTPWGGTGELFF.

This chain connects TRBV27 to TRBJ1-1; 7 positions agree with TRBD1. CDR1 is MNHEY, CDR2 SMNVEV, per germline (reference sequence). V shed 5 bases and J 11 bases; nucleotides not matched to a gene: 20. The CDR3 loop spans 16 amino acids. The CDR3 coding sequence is TGTGCCAGCAGTCCTACACCGGGACAGAGCCGGCTGAGGGCTTTCTTT. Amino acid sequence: CASSPTPGQSRLRAFF.

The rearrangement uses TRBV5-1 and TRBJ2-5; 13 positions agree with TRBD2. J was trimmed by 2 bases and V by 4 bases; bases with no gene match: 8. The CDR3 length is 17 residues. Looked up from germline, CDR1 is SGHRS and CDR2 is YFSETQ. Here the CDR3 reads CASSLDGTSGTQETQYF. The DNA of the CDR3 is TGCGCCAGCAGCCTGGACGGGACTAGCGGGACTCAAGAGACCCAGTACTTC.

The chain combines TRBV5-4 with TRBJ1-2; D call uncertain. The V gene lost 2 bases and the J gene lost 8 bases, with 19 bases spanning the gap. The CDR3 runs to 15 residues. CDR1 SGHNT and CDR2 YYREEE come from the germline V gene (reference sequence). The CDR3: CASSFLNGGLAGYTF. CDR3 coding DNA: TGTGCCAGCAGCTTTCTAAACGGAGGGCTGGCGGGCTACACCTTC.

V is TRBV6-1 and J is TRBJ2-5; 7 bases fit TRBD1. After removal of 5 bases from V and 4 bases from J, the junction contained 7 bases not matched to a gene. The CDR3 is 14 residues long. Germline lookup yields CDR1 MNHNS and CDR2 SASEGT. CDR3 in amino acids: CASSPQGVGETQYF. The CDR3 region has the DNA TGTGCCAGCAGTCCCCAGGGGGTGGGAGAGACCCAGTACTTC.

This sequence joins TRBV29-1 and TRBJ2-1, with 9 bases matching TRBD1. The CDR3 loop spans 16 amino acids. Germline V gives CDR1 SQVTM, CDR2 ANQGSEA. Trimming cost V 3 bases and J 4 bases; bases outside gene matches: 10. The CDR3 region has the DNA TGCAGCGTTGATCGGGGTCCGGGACAGGGTTACAATGAGCAGTTCTTC. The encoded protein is CSVDRGPGQGYNEQFF.

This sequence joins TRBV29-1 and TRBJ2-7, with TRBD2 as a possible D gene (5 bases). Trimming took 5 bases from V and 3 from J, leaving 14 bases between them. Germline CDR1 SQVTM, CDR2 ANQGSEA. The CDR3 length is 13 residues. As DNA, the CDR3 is TGCAGCGTTCGGCCGGGGTCACTCTACGAGCAGTACTTC. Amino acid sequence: CSVRPGSLYEQYF.